This TCR beta chain was retrieved from a study of blood T cells in healthy people across ages. Study-wide results and caveats: With age, beta diversity per million T cells declined roughly linearly, significantly by 40.

Alongside a J-beta primer mix, a sample-barcoded 5' primer served in a second PCR lasting about 7 to 11 cycles. Each CDR3 protein gets one entry after TCRdb re-called the 5' RACE reads with MiXCR. Among hundreds of thousands of distinct CDR3 sequences listed, over 45% were seen once. J gave up 2 bases and V 0 bases, and 4 bases lay outside the gene matches. The length of the CDR3 is 15 residues. Germline V gives CDR1 LGHNA, CDR2 YNFKEQ. The individuals who served as donors were healthy Caucasians living in Russia, aged about 6 to 100. Each sample had at least 7 million PBMCs isolated. Details on this clonotype: The antigen remains undetermined.

This chain uses TRBV4-2 with TRBJ2-7; 7 positions agree with TRBD1. The receptor was isolated from an older woman in good health. The sequenced material came from blood. The CDR3 here is CASSQDATGPYEQYF. The CDR3 nucleotides read TGTGCCAGCAGCCAAGATGCGACAGGGCCCTACGAGCAGTACTTC.